One and the same sample provided the 20 T cell receptor beta chains below, sequenced in a study of OX40 agonist ivuxolimab in advanced cancers. Only in-frame clones appear in the TCRdb table, and some are missing; sequencing was by immunoSEQ multiplex PCR. The data contain tens of thousands of clones, approximately 91% of them singletons. Source: CD4+ or CD8+ T cells sorted from blood, taken in a trial of the OX40 agonist ivuxolimab. The source is an adult with an advanced solid tumor such as melanoma, head and neck, liver or kidney cancer.

The V and J genes are TRBV7-3 and TRBJ2-5, with D possibly being TRBD2 (5 bases). Germline CDR1 reads SGHTA; CDR2 reads FQGTGA. CDR3 length equals 13 residues. V lost 5 bases to trimming and J lost 6 bases, with 13 bases between them. CDR3 in DNA: TGTGCCAGCAGCCCCGGAGGCATCCAGACCCAGTACTTC. Translation: CASSPGGIQTQYF.

This clone was counted a single time. J is TRBJ1-2 and V is TRBV27, with D unresolved. There are 12 residues in the CDR3. The V end was cut by 9 bases, the J end by 6 bases, with 14 bases between. Germline CDR1 MNHEY, CDR2 SMNVEV (reference sequence). The CDR3 sequence: CARAWGADGYTF. For the CDR3, the DNA is TGTGCCAGGGCTTGGGGTGCGGATGGCTACACCTTC.

This clone has more than one count but fewer than ten. V gene TRBV19 combines with J gene TRBJ1-1; tentative D call: TRBD1 (6 bases). The V end was cut by 11 bases, the J end by 4 bases, with 17 bases between. Germline values: CDR1 LNHDA, CDR2 SQIVND (reference sequence). CDR3 size: 13 residues. The CDR3 is CAVWGAEGTEAFF. The CDR3 DNA is TGTGCCGTCTGGGGGGCCGAGGGCACTGAAGCTTTCTTT.

The chain carries TRBV9 and TRBJ2-3; D remains ambiguous. CDR3 length: 14 amino acids. The germline V and J ends were trimmed by 0 bases and 0 bases, with 5 bases remaining between them. Germline CDR1 reads SGDLS; CDR2 reads YYNGEE. The CDR3 loop reads CASSVVDSTDTQYF. CDR3 sequence (DNA): TGTGCCAGCAGCGTAGTGGACAGCACAGATACGCAGTATTTT.

The V call is TRBV5-1, the J call TRBJ1-1; the D is unclear. V was pared by 0 bases and J by 2 bases, with 11 bases between. This CDR3 comprises 15 residues. Germline V lookup: CDR1 SGHRS, CDR2 YFSETQ. CDR3 in DNA: TGCGCCAGCAGCTTGGGAGGTAGAGACAACACTGAAGCTTTCTTT. Amino acids: CASSLGGRDNTEAFF. The full variable domain, completed using reference TRBV5-1 and TRBJ1-1, is KAGVTQTPRYLIKTRGQQVTLSCSPISGHRSVSWYQQTPGQGLQFLFEYFSETQRNKGNFPGRFSGRQFSNSRSEMNVSTLELGDSALYLCASSLGGRDNTEAFFGQGTRLTVV.

This clone has a single count. This chain connects TRBV7-2 to TRBJ2-5; D remains ambiguous. V shed 0 bases and J shed 11 bases, with 7 bases lying between them. This CDR3 is 11 amino acids long. Germline CDR1 and CDR2: SGHTA and FQGNSA. Here the CDR3 reads CASSLAREQYF. CDR3 bases: TGTGCCAGCAGCTTAGCGAGAGAGCAGTACTTC.

CDR3 residues: CASSLNREETQYF. The CDR3 DNA is TGTGCCAGCAGTTTAAACAGGGAGGAGACCCAGTACTTC. The chain recombines TRBV28 with TRBJ2-5; D may be TRBD1 (6 bases). This CDR3 region has 13 residues. The germline CDR1 and CDR2 sequences are MDHEN and SYDVKM. V lost 2 bases and J 5 bases, leaving 9 bases between the germline ends. The full variable domain, rest sourced from reference TRBV28 and TRBJ2-5, is DVKVTQSSRYLVKRTGEKVFLECVQDMDHENMFWYRQDPGLGLRLIYFSYDVKMKEKGDIPEGYSVSREKKERFSLILESASTNQTSMYLCASSLNREETQYFGPGTRLLVL.

This chain links TRBV28 with TRBJ2-7, with 9 bases that match TRBD1. CDR1 MDHEN and CDR2 SYDVKM come from the germline V gene. The CDR3 length is 15 residues. With V trimmed by 5 bases and J by 4 bases, 9 bases remained unmatched. The CDR3 sequence is CASSPWDRVKYEQYF. For the CDR3, the DNA is TGTGCCAGCAGTCCTTGGGACAGGGTCAAATACGAGCAGTACTTC.

The V and J genes are TRBV6-6 and TRBJ2-7; perhaps TRBD2 as D (5 bases). This CDR3 region has 15 residues. Germline assignment: CDR1 MNHNY and CDR2 SVGAGI (reference sequence). V was trimmed by 5 bases and J by 0 bases, leaving 14 bases between them. The CDR3 DNA follows: TGTGCCAGCAGTCAAGGGCGGGCTAGCTCCTACGAGCAGTACTTC. Protein product: CASSQGRASSYEQYF.

CDR3 sequence: CASSPPQMNTEAFF. As DNA, the CDR3 is TGTGCCAGCTCACCACCACAGATGAACACTGAAGCTTTCTTT. The chain links TRBV18 to TRBJ1-1; D is undetermined. Looked up from germline, CDR1 is KGHSH and CDR2 is LQKENI. V lost 0 bases to trimming and J lost 0 bases, with 5 bases between them. This CDR3 is built from 14 residues.

The chain's CDR3 is CASSQTSGRAMEQFF. CDR3 sequence (DNA): TGTGCCAGCAGCCAAACTAGCGGGAGAGCCATGGAGCAGTTCTTC. The chain recombines TRBV7-3 with TRBJ2-1; 11 nucleotides line up with TRBD2. Germline V lookup: CDR1 SGHTA, CDR2 FQGTGA. CDR3 length equals 15 residues. J lost 10 bases, V lost 5 bases, and 10 bases had no gene match. The whole variable domain, remainder taken from reference TRBV7-3 and TRBJ2-1, is GAGVSQTPSNKVTEKGKYVELRCDPISGHTALYWYRQSLGQGPEFLIYFQGTGAADDSGLPNDRFFAVRPEGSVSTLKIQRTERGDSAVYLCASSQTSGRAMEQFFGPGTRLTVL.

The table lists this clone with a count of one. The chain has TRBV7-9 and TRBJ2-1; D not resolved. V lost 8 bases to trimming and J lost 4 bases, with 15 bases between them. The CDR3 contains 14 residues. Germline values: CDR1 SEHNR, CDR2 FQNEAQ (reference sequence). CDR3 nucleotides: TGTGCCAGCCACCTCGGAACTGGTTACAATGAGCAGTTCTTC. Translated, it gives CASHLGTGYNEQFF.

The chain employs TRBV4-1 and TRBJ2-5, with D perhaps TRBD1 or TRBD2 (7 bases each). Trimming pared 4 bases from V and 7 bases from J, leaving 28 bases between. The CDR3 is 18 amino acids. Per germline, CDR1 MGHRA and CDR2 YSYEKL. CDR3 in DNA: TGCGCCAGCAGCCCAAAACCGCCGGCGGCAACCAGGGGGGGGACCCAGTACTTC. Translating it yields CASSPKPPAATRGGTQYF.

This rearrangement joins TRBV4-3 to TRBJ1-5; no firm D call. CDR1 is LGHNA, CDR2 YSLEER, per germline. CDR3 length equals 15 residues. V lost 4 bases and J lost 3, with 13 bases in between. For the CDR3, the DNA is TGCGCCAGCAGCCTCGCCGCCGACTACAATCAGCCCCAGCATTTT. Amino acids: CASSLAADYNQPQHF.

This rearrangement joins TRBV5-1 to TRBJ2-3; D gene unclear. The CDR3 runs 12 residues. The germline V gene has CDR1 SGHRS and CDR2 YFSETQ. Trimming shortened V by 4 bases and J by 0 bases, and 3 bases separated the two germline ends. CDR3 nucleotides: TGCGCCAGCAGCCTCAGCACAGATACGCAGTATTTT. It specifies CASSLSTDTQYF.

The genes are TRBV5-1 and TRBJ2-1; 7 bases line up with TRBD1. Trimming cost V 3 bases and J 8 bases; bases outside gene matches: 11. This CDR3 has 15 amino acids. Germline V gene lookup returns CDR1 SGHRS and CDR2 YFSETQ. CDR3 protein: CASSSGQVNLDEQFF. The DNA for the CDR3 is TGCGCCAGCAGCTCTGGACAGGTGAATCTGGATGAGCAGTTCTTC.

This clone was recorded only once. The rearrangement joins TRBV13 to TRBJ1-5; TRBD1 might be the D (5 bases). The CDR3 loop spans 14 amino acids. V was cut by 7 bases and J by 9 bases, with 19 bases left in between. Germline V gene lookup returns CDR1 PRHDT and CDR2 FYEKMQ (reference sequence). CDR3 amino acids: CASTSWGPGGPQHF. CDR3 sequence (DNA): TGTGCCAGCACCTCATGGGGACCCGGTGGGCCCCAGCATTTT.

The chain combines TRBV25-1 with TRBJ1-3; unclear D gene. From germline, CDR1 is MGHDK and CDR2 SYGVNS. CDR3 size: 14 residues. Trimming removed 5 bases at V and 0 bases at J, with 8 bases between. This CDR3 reads CASSLLGSGNTIYF. The CDR3 DNA is TGTGCCAGCAGTCTCCTGGGCTCTGGAAACACCATATATTTT.

This clone has just one count. The chain has TRBV6-5 and TRBJ1-1; 8 bases fit TRBD1. The germline V gene encodes CDR1 MNHEY and CDR2 SVGAGI. V lost 2 bases and J lost 9; bases outside the gene matches: 8. The CDR3 totals 14 residues. CDR3: CASSYTPGQAKAFF. CDR3 in DNA: TGTGCCAGCAGTTACACCCCGGGACAGGCGAAAGCTTTCTTT.

This rearrangement joins TRBV5-5 to TRBJ1-2; 7 positions agree with TRBD1. The CDR3 consists of 13 residues. The germline gives CDR1 SGHKS, CDR2 YYEKEE (reference sequence). Unmatched junction bases numbered 3, after V lost 4 bases and J lost 3 bases. In DNA, the CDR3 is TGTGCCAGCAGCCTAACAGGGGACTATGGCTACACCTTC. This gives the protein CASSLTGDYGYTF.